Below are 23 T cell receptor beta chains sequenced from a single sample in a study of T cells in Graves' hyperthyroidism and ophthalmopathy. It was RNA transcripts that yielded the amplified TCR beta CDR3 regions. RT-PCR in the first round (using the HTBI primer set) targeted the TCR CDR3. TCRdb recomputed calls from the multiplex PCR reads with MiXCR, one row per CDR3 protein. This table has about half a million distinct CDR3 sequences, 16% appearing once. Sequencing used blood. These receptor sequences come from a woman between 25 and 40 years old with Graves' ophthalmopathy.

Many counts were recorded for this clonotype. The rearrangement links TRBV27 to TRBJ2-7; TRBD2 might be the D (5 bases). Germline lookup yields CDR1 MNHEY and CDR2 SMNVEV (reference sequence). The CDR3 spans 17 residues. Between the trimmed V and J ends, which lost 2 bases and 4 bases, there was a span of 21 bases. The CDR3 here is CASSLSGSPGVGYEQYF. CDR3 nucleotides: TGTGCCAGCAGTTTAAGCGGCTCTCCCGGGGTCGGATACGAGCAGTACTTC.

This clonotype was seen at least ten times. The chain links TRBV30 to TRBJ2-5, with D possibly being TRBD1 (6 bases). The CDR3 contains 14 residues. The germline V gene has CDR1 GTSNPN and CDR2 SVGIG (reference sequence). Trimming took off 3 bases at V and 5 bases at J, with 16 bases between the two ends. The CDR3 spells CAWSPGTTGETQYF. The CDR3 region has the DNA TGTGCCTGGAGCCCAGGGACAACTGGGGAGACCCAGTACTTC.

This clonotype was detected ten times or more. The CDR3 DNA reads TGCGCCAGCAGCTTTCAGGGGCTAGCGACAGATACGCAGTATTTT. This sequence encodes CASSFQGLATDTQYF. The chain recombines TRBV5-1 with TRBJ2-3, with D possibly called TRBD1 or TRBD2 (6 bases each). Between the trimmed V and J ends, which lost 2 bases and 3 bases, there was a span of 13 bases. The CDR3 sequence is 15 residues long. Looked up from germline, CDR1 is SGHRS and CDR2 is YFSETQ. Based on the CDR3 plus reference TRBV5-1 and TRBJ2-3, the full variable domain is KAGVTQTPRYLIKTRGQQVTLSCSPISGHRSVSWYQQTPGQGLQFLFEYFSETQRNKGNFPGRFSGRQFSNSRSEMNVSTLELGDSALYLCASSFQGLATDTQYFGPGTRLTVL.

This clonotype was observed many times. The chain recombines TRBV28 with TRBJ2-7; D ambiguous. The CDR3 loop spans 15 amino acids. Germline V gene data show CDR1 as MDHEN and CDR2 as SYDVKM. Trimming took off 5 bases at V and 0 bases at J, with 14 bases between the two ends. The CDR3 DNA follows: TGTGCCAGCAGTGCCCCCGGGCAGAGCTCCTACGAGCAGTACTTC. Residues: CASSAPGQSSYEQYF.

This clonotype was counted ten times or more. The CDR3 nucleotides are TGTGCCAGCAGCTTAGGTCTAGCGGCCGCAGATACGCAGTATTTT. This gives the protein CASSLGLAAADTQYF. The chain uses TRBV11-3 and TRBJ2-3, with 7 bases identical to TRBD2. With 1 base clipped from V and 4 bases from J, the junction kept 5 bases outside the gene matches. The length of the CDR3 is 15 residues. In germline, CDR1 is SGHNT, CDR2 YENEEA.

This clonotype occurred a few times. This chain joins TRBV2 and TRBJ1-2; possible D gene TRBD1, 5 bases. Per germline, CDR1 SNHLY and CDR2 FYNNEI. This CDR3 is 12 amino acids long. The V gene lost 4 bases and the J gene lost 6 bases, with 9 bases spanning the gap. The CDR3 sequence: CASSGRADGYTF. CDR3 DNA: TGTGCCAGCAGTGGCAGGGCTGATGGCTACACCTTC.

This clonotype was seen at least ten times. This chain connects TRBV7-3 to TRBJ1-1, with 7 bases lining up with TRBD1. After removal of 3 bases from V and 0 bases from J, the junction contained 4 bases not matched to a gene. Germline V gene sequence: CDR1 SGHTA, CDR2 FQGTGA. This CDR3 has 15 amino acids. The CDR3 sequence is CASSLTGYLNTEAFF. CDR3 nucleotides: TGTGCCAGCAGCTTGACAGGGTATTTGAACACTGAAGCTTTCTTT.

CDR3 amino acids: CASRDDRATYEQYF. Written as DNA, the CDR3 is TGTGCCAGCAGGGATGACAGGGCCACCTACGAGCAGTACTTC. The chain carries TRBV6-1 and TRBJ2-7, with 7 bases lining up with TRBD1. V was clipped by 6 bases and J by 2 bases; unmatched bases: 7. Germline-derived CDR1 and CDR2 are MNHNS and SASEGT. CDR3 size: 14 residues.

The chain uses TRBV5-6 and TRBJ2-5, with D maybe TRBD1 (7 bases). The CDR3 consists of 15 residues. From germline, CDR1 is SGHDT and CDR2 YYEEEE. Trimming stripped 4 bases from V and 0 bases from J, with 13 bases between. The CDR3 spells CASSITGEDQETQYF. The CDR3 DNA reads as TGTGCCAGCAGCATTACAGGGGAGGACCAAGAGACCCAGTACTTC.

The table lists this clonotype with a few counts. The gene calls are TRBV20-1 and TRBJ2-7, with 8 bases matching TRBD2. CDR1 is DFQATT and CDR2 is SNEGSKA in the germline V gene (reference sequence). The CDR3 covers 14 residues. The V gene end was trimmed by 0 bases and the J gene end by 5 bases; junction bases not matched to a gene: 6. CDR3 sequence reads: CSARDKRELHEQYF. The DNA of the CDR3 is TGCAGTGCTAGAGACAAGCGGGAGCTCCACGAGCAGTACTTC.

Ten or more counts support this clonotype. The chain recombines TRBV6-5 with TRBJ2-3; TRBD2 matches at 7 bases. The length of the CDR3 is 18 residues. The trim removed 2 bases at V and 0 bases at J, leaving 11 bases unmatched. CDR1 is MNHEY, CDR2 SVGAGI, per germline. CDR3 bases: TGTGCCAGCAGTTACCGGGCTAGCGGATATTTCAGCACAGATACGCAGTATTTT. Translated: CASSYRASGYFSTDTQYF.

Of note for this clonotype: Sequence at one end of the junction differs from germline and may be a read error. The genes are TRBV19 and TRBJ2-1; 12 bases line up with TRBD1. The CDR3 covers 17 residues. CDR1 is LNHDA and CDR2 is SQIVND in the germline V gene (reference sequence). The CDR3 here is CASSSPLPGQGAYEQSF. The CDR3 region has the DNA TGTGCCAGTAGTAGCCCTCTCCCGGGACAGGGGGCCTATGAGCAGTCCTTC.

The chain carries TRBV28 and TRBJ2-1; D remains unclear. CDR1 MDHEN and CDR2 SYDVKM come from the germline V gene. The CDR3 spans 13 residues. Deletions cut 3 bases from V and 7 bases from J, with 10 bases between. The CDR3 nucleotides read TGTGCCAGCAGTTTCGGCATCCTGAATGAGCAGTTCTTC. This sequence encodes CASSFGILNEQFF.

This clonotype was detected ten times or more. CDR3 residues: CASSVQGNEQFF. The CDR3 region has the DNA TGTGCCAGCAGCGTACAGGGGAATGAGCAGTTCTTC. The chain joins TRBV7-2 to TRBJ2-1; 7 bases align to TRBD1. The V segment lost 5 bases and the J segment 7 bases; nucleotides outside the gene matches: 2. Germline V gene sequence: CDR1 SGHTA, CDR2 FQGNSA. The CDR3 loop spans 12 amino acids. Drawing the rest from reference TRBV7-2 and TRBJ2-1, the complete variable domain is GAGVSQSPSNKVTEKGKDVELRCDPISGHTALYWYRQSLGQGLEFLIYFQGNSAPDKSGLPSDRFSAERTGGSVSTLTIQRTQQEDSAVYLCASSVQGNEQFFGPGTRLTVL.

V and J are TRBV20-1 and TRBJ2-7; the match to TRBD2 covers 8 bases. CDR3 length equals 13 residues. The J segment lost 7 bases and the V segment lost 7 bases, leaving 12 bases of the junction unmatched. Germline CDR1 and CDR2: DFQATT and SNEGSKA (reference sequence). In nucleotides, the CDR3 is TGCAGTGGGGCGGTAGCGGGAAAAGGAGAGCAGTACTTC. Amino acids: CSGAVAGKGEQYF.

This clonotype appeared many times. The chain joins TRBV28 to TRBJ2-7; unclear D gene. Trimming left V 1 base short and J 6 bases short, with 16 bases between. This CDR3 is 15 amino acids long. The germline V gene has CDR1 MDHEN and CDR2 SYDVKM. The CDR3 DNA reads TGTGCCAGCAGTTTATTCTGGCGGATTGGACGCGAGCAGTACTTC. Translation: CASSLFWRIGREQYF. Combining the CDR3 with reference TRBV28 and TRBJ2-7 gives the whole variable domain DVKVTQSSRYLVKRTGEKVFLECVQDMDHENMFWYRQDPGLGLRLIYFSYDVKMKEKGDIPEGYSVSREKKERFSLILESASTNQTSMYLCASSLFWRIGREQYFGPGTRLTVT.

The V and J genes are TRBV6-2 or TRBV6-3 and TRBJ2-4, with 9 positions matching TRBD1. Germline V lookup: CDR1 MNHEY, CDR2 SVGEGT. V was pared by 6 bases and J by 1 base, with 10 bases of the junction left unmatched. The CDR3 contains 17 residues. The CDR3 loop reads CASSHDRGGEAKNIQYF. The CDR3 DNA follows: TGTGCCAGCAGCCATGACAGGGGGGGAGAGGCCAAAAACATTCAGTACTTC.

There are many counts of this clonotype. The V gene is TRBV11-2, the J gene TRBJ2-1; TRBD2 is a possible D gene (6 bases). Germline CDR1 is SGHAT and CDR2 is FQNNGV. The CDR3 length is 14 residues. V lost 0 bases, J lost 6 bases, and 9 bases lay in between. CDR3 sequence (DNA): TGTGCCAGCAGCTTAGAGGCGGGGCCCAATGAGCAGTTCTTC. Amino acid sequence: CASSLEAGPNEQFF.

This chain joins TRBV3-1 and TRBJ2-2; TRBD2 agrees at 13 bases. After removal of 4 bases from V and 0 bases from J, the junction contained 2 bases not matched to a gene. CDR3 size: 17 residues. CDR1 and CDR2 (germline): LGHDT, YNNKEL (reference sequence). The CDR3 DNA reads as TGTGCCAGCAGCCCGACTAGCGGGAGGTCGAACACCGGGGAGCTGTTTTTT. Translating it yields CASSPTSGRSNTGELFF.

This clonotype was found a few times. The rearrangement uses TRBV14 and TRBJ1-1, with D possibly TRBD1 on 6 matching bases. The V gene's germline CDR1 is SGHDN and CDR2 FVKESK. This CDR3 has 15 residues. The V and J ends lost 3 bases and 1 base respectively, with 12 bases between them. This chain's CDR3 is CASSHLGGRNTEAFF. CDR3 in DNA: TGTGCCAGCAGCCACCTGGGGGGGCGGAACACTGAAGCTTTCTTT.

The sample holds many counts of this clonotype. The V and J genes are TRBV20-1 and TRBJ2-1; TRBD1 agrees at 7 bases. This CDR3 has 14 residues. J was trimmed by 4 bases and V by 6 bases; bases with no gene match: 9. The V gene's germline CDR1 is DFQATT and CDR2 SNEGSKA (reference sequence). The CDR3 bases are TGCAGTGCGAGACTACCGGGACAGTACAATGAGCAGTTCTTC. This encodes CSARLPGQYNEQFF.

This clonotype has a count of ten or more. The CDR3 DNA follows: TGTGCCAGCAGCTTAGTGATTAGCGGGAACACCGGGGAGCTGTTTTTT. It yields the protein CASSLVISGNTGELFF. The genes are TRBV7-2 and TRBJ2-2, with D possibly being TRBD2 (6 bases). Between the trimmed V and J ends, which lost 1 base and 1 base, there was a span of 10 bases. Germline lookup yields CDR1 SGHTA and CDR2 FQGNSA. This CDR3 comprises 16 residues. The full variable domain, completed using reference TRBV7-2 and TRBJ2-2, is GAGVSQSPSNKVTEKGKDVELRCDPISGHTALYWYRQSLGQGLEFLIYFQGNSAPDKSGLPSDRFSAERTGGSVSTLTIQRTQQEDSAVYLCASSLVISGNTGELFFGEGSRLTVL.

The chain carries TRBV7-9 and TRBJ1-3; tentative D call: TRBD1 (6 bases). Germline CDR1 reads SEHNR; CDR2 reads FQNEAQ (reference sequence). The CDR3 is 14 amino acids. The V end lost 1 base, the J end lost 8 bases, and 12 bases lay between the germline ends. The CDR3 nucleotides are TGTGCCAGCAGCTTAGAACGGGGGGCTGACACCATATATTTT. This translates into CASSLERGADTIYF.